These 32 T cell receptor beta chains were all obtained from the same sample, sequenced in a study of technical replicates of blood from several donors. TCRdb keeps only in-frame clones here, not all; method: immunoSEQ multiplex PCR. The sample comprises about 83,000 clones, around 95% of which are singletons, and around 0.22% rests with the top ten. Source material: T cells isolated from PBMCs. The receptors originated from a human donor in good health.

The chain joins TRBV2 to TRBJ2-1; 7 nucleotides match TRBD1. Trimming removed 4 bases from V and 7 bases from J; junction bases left unmatched: 7. Germline V gene lookup returns CDR1 SNHLY and CDR2 FYNNEI. This CDR3 region has 14 residues. For the CDR3, the DNA is TGTGCCAGCAGTGGGTCGTCAGGGGGAAATGAGCAGTTCTTC. Amino acids: CASSGSSGGNEQFF.

The chain links TRBV29-1 to TRBJ1-5; possible D gene TRBD1, 5 bases. Trimming cost V 6 bases and J 3 bases, with 15 bases left between them. The V gene's germline CDR1 is SQVTM and CDR2 ANQGSEA. The CDR3 extends over 14 amino acids. CDR3 sequence: CSVRESGINQPQHF. For the CDR3, the DNA is TGCAGCGTCCGAGAATCAGGGATCAATCAGCCCCAGCATTTT.

The chain employs TRBV19 and TRBJ1-5, with 7 nucleotides matching TRBD1. This CDR3 is 14 amino acids long. J was trimmed by 4 bases and V by 6 bases; bases with no gene match: 6. Germline values: CDR1 LNHDA, CDR2 SQIVND (reference sequence). The CDR3 nucleotides read TGTGCCAGTAGGCCGGGACAGTTTAATCAGCCCCAGCATTTT. Encoded protein: CASRPGQFNQPQHF.

This sequence joins TRBV11-1 and TRBJ2-2; D uncertain. The V end was cut by 0 bases, the J end by 5 bases, with 4 bases between. Germline lookup yields CDR1 SGHAT and CDR2 FQDESV (reference sequence). This CDR3 has 13 amino acids. CDR3 loop: CASSLAQTGELFF. The CDR3 DNA follows: TGTGCCAGCAGCTTAGCGCAGACCGGGGAGCTGTTTTTT. The variable domain in full, with the rest retrieved from reference TRBV11-1 and TRBJ2-2, is EAEVAQSPRYKITEKSQAVAFWCDPISGHATLYWYRQILGQGPELLVQFQDESVVDDSQLPKDRFSAERLKGVDSTLKIQPAELGDSAMYLCASSLAQTGELFFGEGSRLTVL.

This chain connects TRBV29-1 to TRBJ1-2; 8 bases agree with TRBD1. Germline values: CDR1 SQVTM, CDR2 ANQGSEA. The CDR3 runs to 14 residues. After removal of 4 bases from V and 8 bases from J, the junction contained 12 bases not matched to a gene. CDR3 sequence: CSVANRQGIKGYTF. CDR3 nucleotide sequence: TGCAGCGTTGCAAACCGACAGGGGATAAAGGGCTACACCTTC.

The V call is TRBV5-1, the J call TRBJ2-5; 7 positions match TRBD1. The CDR3 is 14 amino acids. V shed 4 bases, J shed 3 bases, and the junction held 6 bases outside the gene matches. The germline V gene encodes CDR1 SGHRS and CDR2 YFSETQ. This chain's CDR3 is CASSPGDREETQYF. Here the CDR3 DNA reads TGCGCCAGCAGCCCGGGCGACAGGGAAGAGACCCAGTACTTC.

DNA for the CDR3: TGTGCCAGCAGATCATACCGGGACAGCACTGAAGCTTTCTTT. It yields the protein CASRSYRDSTEAFF. The V call is TRBV11-2, the J call TRBJ1-1, with 7 positions matching TRBD1. V lost 6 bases and J lost 4; bases outside the gene matches: 8. Germline V lookup: CDR1 SGHAT, CDR2 FQNNGV. The CDR3 loop spans 14 amino acids.

In its sample, this clone was seen once. This chain links TRBV4-2 with TRBJ2-7; D not certain. Trimming pared 1 base from V and 4 bases from J, leaving 8 bases between. Per the germline V gene, CDR1 is LGHNA and CDR2 is YNFKEQ. CDR3 length: 13 amino acids. The CDR3: CASSQGLVYEQYF. The CDR3 nucleotides are TGTGCCAGCAGCCAAGGCCTAGTTTACGAGCAGTACTTC.

The J gene is TRBJ2-6, the V gene TRBV6-5; TRBD1 might be the D (6 bases). This CDR3 has 15 amino acids. The germline V and J ends were trimmed by 6 bases and 1 base, with 10 bases remaining between them. The germline V gene has CDR1 MNHEY and CDR2 SVGAGI. The CDR3 is CASSKGGSGANVLTF. CDR3 nucleotides: TGTGCCAGCAGCAAAGGGGGATCTGGGGCCAACGTCCTGACTTTC.

This sequence joins TRBV2 and TRBJ1-2; D is unresolved. The ends were cut back, 4 bases at V and 4 bases at J, with 7 bases in the middle. This CDR3 is built from 12 residues. CDR1 SNHLY and CDR2 FYNNEI come from the germline V gene. This CDR3 reads CASSAAGYGYTF. The CDR3, as DNA: TGTGCCAGCAGTGCCGCAGGCTATGGCTACACCTTC. The full variable domain, completed using reference TRBV2 and TRBJ1-2, is EPEVTQTPSHQVTQMGQEVILRCVPISNHLYFYWYRQILGQKVEFLVSFYNNEISEKSEIFDDQFSVERPDGSNFTLKIRSTKLEDSAMYFCASSAAGYGYTFGSGTRLTVV.

The chain uses TRBV27 and TRBJ1-5; no reliable D call. This CDR3 comprises 16 residues. The ends were cut back, 8 bases at V and 0 bases at J, with 17 bases in the middle. Germline V lookup: CDR1 MNHEY, CDR2 SMNVEV (reference sequence). The CDR3 loop reads CASSIAGSLSNQPQHF. The DNA of the CDR3 is TGTGCCAGCTCCATAGCGGGGTCCCTTAGCAATCAGCCCCAGCATTTT.

The sample holds one count of this clone. This sequence joins TRBV14 and TRBJ2-7; TRBD1 aligns across 8 bases. V gave up 3 bases and J gave up 3 bases; unmatched junction bases: 7. The CDR3 has 15 residues. Germline assignment: CDR1 SGHDN and CDR2 FVKESK. CDR3 protein: CASSHGQGGFYEQYF. The CDR3 DNA follows: TGTGCCAGCAGCCACGGACAGGGAGGTTTCTACGAGCAGTACTTC. Variable domain in full (rest from reference TRBV14 and TRBJ2-7): EAGVTQFPSHSVIEKGQTVTLRCDPISGHDNLYWYRRVMGKEIKFLLHFVKESKQDESGMPNNRFLAERTGGTYSTLKVQPAELEDSGVYFCASSHGQGGFYEQYFGPGTRLTVT.

This clone was seen just once. The rearrangement links TRBV10-2 to TRBJ2-7; a weak D match, TRBD2 (6 bases). Between the trimmed V and J ends, which lost 4 bases and 0 bases, there was a span of 22 bases. The germline CDR1 and CDR2 sequences are WSHSY and SAAADI. The CDR3 length is 18 residues. CDR3 sequence (DNA): TGCGCCAGCAGTGGGGGGATTATTGGCGGGAAGACCTCCTACGAGCAGTACTTC. As protein: CASSGGIIGGKTSYEQYF.

The genes are TRBV5-1 and TRBJ2-1, with 8 bases that match TRBD2. The germline V gene has CDR1 SGHRS and CDR2 YFSETQ. J gave up 9 bases and V 0 bases, and 2 bases lay outside the gene matches. The CDR3 loop spans 13 amino acids. CDR3 coding DNA: TGCGCCAGCAGCTTGGAAGCGGGAGTTGAGCAGTTCTTC. Amino acid sequence: CASSLEAGVEQFF.

The chain joins TRBV28 to TRBJ2-1; 8 bases fit TRBD2. Germline lookup yields CDR1 MDHEN and CDR2 SYDVKM. Trimming took 5 bases from V and 4 from J; bases not matched to a gene: 4. The CDR3 covers 14 residues. The CDR3 sequence: CASSRGGWYNEQFF. DNA for the CDR3: TGTGCCAGCAGTCGCGGGGGGTGGTACAATGAGCAGTTCTTC.

V usage is TRBV10-1 and J usage is TRBJ2-7, with 10 bases matching TRBD1. The CDR3 runs 14 residues. Per germline, CDR1 WNHNN and CDR2 SYGVQD (reference sequence). With 6 bases clipped from V and 5 bases from J, the junction kept 7 bases outside the gene matches. In DNA form, the CDR3 reads TGCGCCAGCAGCACGGGACAGGGGTTTGACGAGCAGTACTTC. It yields the protein CASSTGQGFDEQYF.

The chain employs TRBV28 and TRBJ1-2; TRBD1 aligns across 12 bases. CDR1 and CDR2 (germline): MDHEN, SYDVKM. Trimming took 6 bases from V and 8 from J; bases not matched to a gene: 10. This CDR3 spans 15 amino acids. The CDR3 region has the DNA TGTGCCAGCAGAGAACGGGACAGGGGGCTTAAGGGCTACACCTTC. Its translation is CASRERDRGLKGYTF.

The chain has TRBV6-5 and TRBJ2-1; D might be TRBD1 (5 bases). Between the trimmed V and J ends, which lost 6 bases and 0 bases, there was a span of 12 bases. Looked up from germline, CDR1 is MNHEY and CDR2 is SVGAGI. CDR3 length: 15 amino acids. The CDR3 nucleotides read TGTGCCAGCAGCCGAAACAGGAACTCCTACAATGAGCAGTTCTTC. Its translation is CASSRNRNSYNEQFF.

The chain carries TRBV9 and TRBJ2-2, with 7 bases matching TRBD1. CDR1 SGDLS and CDR2 YYNGEE come from the germline V gene. The CDR3 is 14 amino acids. With V trimmed by 10 bases and J by 4 bases, 10 bases remained unmatched. CDR3 DNA sequence: TGTGCCGCCTCCCAGGGGGTGAGCACCGGGGAGCTGTTTTTT. It is translated as CAASQGVSTGELFF.

J is TRBJ2-4 and V is TRBV6-1; D is possibly TRBD1 (5 bases). V was clipped by 7 bases and J by 2 bases, with 15 bases between them. The CDR3 has 15 amino acids. Germline loops: CDR1 MNHNS, CDR2 SASEGT. The DNA for the CDR3 is TGTGCCAGCACCTTGACAGCACACTCCAAAAACATTCAGTACTTC. It specifies CASTLTAHSKNIQYF.

In its sample, this clone was seen once. The chain is built from TRBV2 and TRBJ2-1, with TRBD2 identical over 11 bases. The V segment lost 1 base and the J segment 14 bases; nucleotides outside the gene matches: 7. The CDR3 consists of 14 residues. The germline V gene encodes CDR1 SNHLY and CDR2 FYNNEI. CDR3 amino acids: CASSEGTSGPPEFF. DNA of the CDR3: TGTGCCAGCAGTGAAGGGACTAGCGGGCCCCCCGAGTTCTTC. Together with reference TRBV2 and TRBJ2-1, the CDR3 gives the full variable domain: EPEVTQTPSHQVTQMGQEVILRCVPISNHLYFYWYRQILGQKVEFLVSFYNNEISEKSEIFDDQFSVERPDGSNFTLKIRSTKLEDSAMYFCASSEGTSGPPEFFGPGTRLTVL.

The chain is built from TRBV7-8 and TRBJ2-3, with no clear D. From germline, CDR1 is SGHVS and CDR2 FQNEAQ. This CDR3 comprises 18 residues. Trimming left V 2 bases short and J 4 bases short, with 22 bases between. Here the CDR3 DNA reads TGTGCCAGCAGCTTAACTCGGGTTGCGGCTTCTTGGTCAGATACGCAGTATTTT. Encoded protein: CASSLTRVAASWSDTQYF.

The rearrangement links TRBV7-9 to TRBJ2-1, with TRBD1 matching 10 bases. This CDR3 region has 15 residues. Germline CDR1 SEHNR, CDR2 FQNEAQ (reference sequence). Losses at the gene ends were 5 bases for V and 7 bases for J; bases not matched to a gene: 8. CDR3 region: CASSKTGTGDNEQFF. The CDR3 DNA sequence: TGTGCCAGCAGCAAAACCGGGACAGGGGATAATGAGCAGTTCTTC.

V is TRBV11-3 and J is TRBJ2-5; no definite D call. With 5 bases removed from V and 1 base from J, the gap between germline ends came to 14 bases. Germline V gene lookup returns CDR1 SGHNT and CDR2 YENEEA. This CDR3 is built from 15 residues. The CDR3 loop reads CASSSLLNFQETQYF. The CDR3 DNA sequence: TGTGCCAGCAGCAGCCTGCTGAACTTCCAAGAGACCCAGTACTTC.

CDR3 region: CASSGDRTAYEQYF. CDR3 bases: TGTGCCAGCAGTGGGGACAGGACCGCCTACGAGCAGTACTTC. The rearrangement joins TRBV6-1 to TRBJ2-7, with 8 bases matching TRBD1. Per the germline V gene, CDR1 is MNHNS and CDR2 is SASEGT. This CDR3 is built from 14 residues. The V segment lost 4 bases and the J segment 2 bases; nucleotides outside the gene matches: 4.

The chain carries TRBV28 and TRBJ2-7; 9 bases fit TRBD1. The CDR3 loop spans 14 amino acids. The V gene end was trimmed by 10 bases and the J gene end by 6 bases; junction bases not matched to a gene: 13. CDR1 is MDHEN, CDR2 SYDVKM, per germline. The CDR3 sequence: CATAAGTGLSEQYF. Written as DNA, the CDR3 is TGTGCCACCGCCGCCGGGACAGGGCTGTCCGAGCAGTACTTC.

This chain links TRBV19 with TRBJ2-3; 10 nucleotides match TRBD2. Per the germline V gene, CDR1 is LNHDA and CDR2 is SQIVND (reference sequence). The length of the CDR3 is 14 residues. J was trimmed by 0 bases and V by 10 bases; bases with no gene match: 4. The CDR3 DNA follows: TGTGCCACCGCGACTAGCGGGAGCACAGATACGCAGTATTTT. Translation gives CATATSGSTDTQYF.

The chain couples TRBV19 to TRBJ2-5, with 7 bases identical to TRBD2. CDR3 size: 14 residues. Germline CDR1 is LNHDA and CDR2 is SQIVND (reference sequence). V shed 6 bases and J 5 bases; nucleotides not matched to a gene: 9. Here the CDR3 DNA reads TGTGCCAGTAGCATTCGGACTAGTCTCGAGACCCAGTACTTC. Amino acid sequence: CASSIRTSLETQYF.

The chain joins TRBV6-4 to TRBJ2-2, with a possible D match to TRBD2 (5 bases). Germline CDR1 is MRHNA and CDR2 is SNTAGT. This CDR3 is 13 amino acids long. V lost 0 bases and J 7 bases, leaving 6 bases between the germline ends. In DNA form, the CDR3 reads TGTGCCAGCAGTGACTCGAGGGTCGGGGAGCTGTTTTTT. It yields the protein CASSDSRVGELFF.

The chain is built from TRBV9 and TRBJ2-5; TRBD2 agrees at 11 bases. Germline V gene data show CDR1 as SGDLS and CDR2 as YYNGEE. The J segment lost 5 bases and the V segment lost 0 bases, leaving 9 bases of the junction unmatched. The CDR3 extends over 17 amino acids. CDR3: CASSVVAGGPNAETQYF. The CDR3 DNA sequence: TGTGCCAGCAGCGTAGTAGCGGGAGGGCCCAATGCGGAGACCCAGTACTTC. Filled out from reference TRBV9 and TRBJ2-5, the complete variable domain reads DSGVTQTPKHLITATGQRVTLRCSPRSGDLSVYWYQQSLDQGLQFLIQYYNGEERAKGNILERFSAQQFPDLHSELNLSSLELGDSALYFCASSVVAGGPNAETQYFGPGTRLLVL.

This chain joins TRBV10-3 and TRBJ2-5, with 10 bases lining up with TRBD2. The CDR3 has 14 residues. V was pared by 8 bases and J by 3 bases, with 6 bases of the junction left unmatched. Germline values: CDR1 ENHRY, CDR2 SYGVKD. The CDR3 DNA follows: TGTGCCATCGCTAGCGGGGGAGGTAAAGAGACCCAGTACTTC. Amino acid sequence: CAIASGGGKETQYF.

The chain uses TRBV29-1 and TRBJ1-1; 9 nucleotides agree with TRBD1. This CDR3 spans 11 amino acids. Germline V CDR1 and CDR2: SQVTM, ANQGSEA. This CDR3 reads CTVTGGMRAFF. CDR3 sequence (DNA): TGCACCGTGACAGGGGGTATGAGAGCTTTCTTT.